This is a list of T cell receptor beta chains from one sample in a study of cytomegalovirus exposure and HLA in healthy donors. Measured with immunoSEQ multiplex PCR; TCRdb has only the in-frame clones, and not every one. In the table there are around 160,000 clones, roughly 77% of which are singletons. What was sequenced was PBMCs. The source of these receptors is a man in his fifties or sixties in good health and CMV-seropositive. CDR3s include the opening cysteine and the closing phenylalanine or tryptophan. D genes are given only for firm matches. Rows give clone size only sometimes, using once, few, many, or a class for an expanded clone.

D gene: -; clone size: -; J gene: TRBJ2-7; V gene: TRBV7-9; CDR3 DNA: TGTGCCAGCAGCGCCGGCGGGGCACTGCAGTACTTC; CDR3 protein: CASSAGGALQYF
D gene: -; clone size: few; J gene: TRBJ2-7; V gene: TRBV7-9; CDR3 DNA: TGTGCCAGCAGCCCTAGCTCCTACGAGCAGTACTTC; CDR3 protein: CASSPSSYEQYF
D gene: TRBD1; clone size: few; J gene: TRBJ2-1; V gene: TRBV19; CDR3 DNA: TGTGCCAGTAGTTCGGGACAGCTCTTCAATGAGCAGTTCTTC; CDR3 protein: CASSSGQLFNEQFF
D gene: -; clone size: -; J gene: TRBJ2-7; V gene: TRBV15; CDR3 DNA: TGTGCCACCGGAACGTATAGACGGCCTAGAGACGACGAGCAGTACTTC; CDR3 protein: CATGTYRRPRDDEQYF
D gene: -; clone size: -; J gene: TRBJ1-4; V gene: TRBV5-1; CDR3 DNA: TGCGCCAGCAGCTTGGATGGGGGGGTTAATGAAAAACTGTTTTTT; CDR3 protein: CASSLDGGVNEKLFF
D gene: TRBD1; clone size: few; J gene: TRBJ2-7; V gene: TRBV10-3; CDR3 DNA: TGTGCCATCAGTGAAGGACAGGGGTACGAGCAGTACTTC; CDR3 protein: CAISEGQGYEQYF
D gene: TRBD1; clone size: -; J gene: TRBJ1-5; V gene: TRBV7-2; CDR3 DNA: TGTGCCAGCAGCCCGGGCAGGGGGGCAGTTAGCAGCAATCAGCCCCAGCATTTT; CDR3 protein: CASSPGRGAVSSNQPQHF
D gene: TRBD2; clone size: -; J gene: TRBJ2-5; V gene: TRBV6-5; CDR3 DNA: TGTGCCAGCAGCCGACTAGCGGGGGACAAAGAGACCCAGTACTTC; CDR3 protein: CASSRLAGDKETQYF
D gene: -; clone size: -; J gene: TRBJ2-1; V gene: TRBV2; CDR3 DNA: TGTGCCAGCAGTGATTGGGGGGACAATGAGCAGTTCTTC; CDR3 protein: CASSDWGDNEQFF
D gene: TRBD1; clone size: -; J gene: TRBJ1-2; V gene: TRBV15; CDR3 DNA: TGTGCCACCAGCTGGGGACAGGGCCACTATGGCTACACCTTC; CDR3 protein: CATSWGQGHYGYTF
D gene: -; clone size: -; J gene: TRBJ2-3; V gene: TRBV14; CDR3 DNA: TGTGCCAGCAGCCCAGGACATTCGCAGTATTTT; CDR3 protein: CASSPGHSQYF
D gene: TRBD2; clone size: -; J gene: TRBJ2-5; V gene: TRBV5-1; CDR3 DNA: TGCGCCAGCAGCCCAGGACTAGCGGAGCAAGAGACCCAGTACTTC; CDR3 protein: CASSPGLAEQETQYF
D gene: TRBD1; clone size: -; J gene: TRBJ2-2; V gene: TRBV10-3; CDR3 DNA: TGTGCCATCAGTGATCGGGACAGGGGGCGCACCGGGGAGCTGTTTTTT; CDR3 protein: CAISDRDRGRTGELFF
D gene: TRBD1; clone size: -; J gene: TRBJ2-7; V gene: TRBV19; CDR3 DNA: TGTGCCAGTAGTTCCGGGACAGGGGCTGTATACGAGCAGTACTTC; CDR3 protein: CASSSGTGAVYEQYF
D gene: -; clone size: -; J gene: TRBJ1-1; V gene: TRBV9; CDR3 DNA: TGTGCCAGCAGCGTAGCTTTGACTGAGGGCAACACTGAAGCTTTCTTT; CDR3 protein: CASSVALTEGNTEAFF
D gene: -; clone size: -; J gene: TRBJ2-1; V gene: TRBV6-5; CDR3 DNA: TGTGCCAGCACGTCGCACGTCGGGCAGTTCTTC; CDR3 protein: CASTSHVGQFF
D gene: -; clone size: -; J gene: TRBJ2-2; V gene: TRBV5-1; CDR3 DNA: TGCGCCAGCAGCCTTGAGAGGGGGACCGGGGAGCTGTTTTTT; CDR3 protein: CASSLERGTGELFF
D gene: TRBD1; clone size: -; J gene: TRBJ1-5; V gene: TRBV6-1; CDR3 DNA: TGTGCCAGCAGTGAAGGGACAGGGGGGCGGCCCCAGCATTTT; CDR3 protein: CASSEGTGGRPQHF
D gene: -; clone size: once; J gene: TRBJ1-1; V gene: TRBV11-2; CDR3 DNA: TGTGCCAGCAGCTCCCTACCCGGGGAGGTGGACACTGAAGCTTTCTTT; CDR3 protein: CASSSLPGEVDTEAFF
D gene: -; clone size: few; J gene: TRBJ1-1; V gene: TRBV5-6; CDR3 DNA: TGTGCCAGCAGCGCGGTGGGGGCGAGCACTGAAGCTTTCTTT; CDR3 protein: CASSAVGASTEAFF
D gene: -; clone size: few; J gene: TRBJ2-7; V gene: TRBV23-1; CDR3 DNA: TGCGCCAGCAGTCATCTGGTCAGCTCCTACGAGCAGTACTTC; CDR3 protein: CASSHLVSSYEQYF
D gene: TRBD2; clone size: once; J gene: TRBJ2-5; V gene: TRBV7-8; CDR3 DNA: TGTGCCAGCAGCCCGACGTGGGGGGGAGAGACCCAGTACTTC; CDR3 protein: CASSPTWGGETQYF
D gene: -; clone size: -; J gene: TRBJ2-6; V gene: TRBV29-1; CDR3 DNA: TGCAGCGTCCCGGACGGGAGCTCTGGGGCCAACGTCCTGACTTTC; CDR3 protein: CSVPDGSSGANVLTF
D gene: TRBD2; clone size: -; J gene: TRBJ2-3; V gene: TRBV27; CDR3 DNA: TGTGCCAGCAGTTTATCGACTAGCGGCCCAGATACGCAGTATTTT; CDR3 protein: CASSLSTSGPDTQYF
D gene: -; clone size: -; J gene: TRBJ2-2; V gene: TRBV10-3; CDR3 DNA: TGTGCCACCCACAAGGTGGACAGTAACACCGGGGAGCTGTTTTTT; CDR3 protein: CATHKVDSNTGELFF
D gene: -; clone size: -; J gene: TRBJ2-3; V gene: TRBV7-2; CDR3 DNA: TGTGCCAGCAGCTTGATCCAGGGACTTTACACAGATACGCAGTATTTT; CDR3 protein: CASSLIQGLYTDTQYF
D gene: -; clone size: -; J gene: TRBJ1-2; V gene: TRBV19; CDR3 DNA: TGTGCCAGTAGTGGGTCCGACAGTTTCGGCTACACCTTC; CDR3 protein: CASSGSDSFGYTF
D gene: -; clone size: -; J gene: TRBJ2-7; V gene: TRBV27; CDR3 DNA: TGTGCCAGCAGTCGGGACTCCCGCTACGAGCAGTACTTC; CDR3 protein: CASSRDSRYEQYF
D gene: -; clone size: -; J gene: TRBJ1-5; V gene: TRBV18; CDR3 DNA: TGTGCCAGCTCACCAGGAGGAAGTTTTAATCAGCCCCAGCATTTT; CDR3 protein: CASSPGGSFNQPQHF
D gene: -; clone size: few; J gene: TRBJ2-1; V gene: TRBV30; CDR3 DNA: TGTGCCTGGTCCCTATTCGATGAGCAGTTCTTC; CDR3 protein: CAWSLFDEQFF
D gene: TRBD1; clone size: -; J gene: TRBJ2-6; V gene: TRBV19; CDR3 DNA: TGTGCCAGTAGTCGGACAGGGTTAGGGCCTTCTGGGGCCAACGTCCTGACTTTC; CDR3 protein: CASSRTGLGPSGANVLTF
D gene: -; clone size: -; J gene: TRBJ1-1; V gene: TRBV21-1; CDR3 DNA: TGTGCCAGCAGCAACCCGCGGACAGGGCCGAACACTGAAGCTTTCTTT; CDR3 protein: CASSNPRTGPNTEAFF
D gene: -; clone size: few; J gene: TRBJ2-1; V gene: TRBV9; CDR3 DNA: TGTGCCAGCAGCCGTTGGGAAGGGGGGGAATCCTACAATGAGCAGTTCTTC; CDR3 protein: CASSRWEGGESYNEQFF
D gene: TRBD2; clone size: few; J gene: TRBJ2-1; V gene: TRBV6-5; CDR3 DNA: TGTGCCAGCAGTTATAAGAAGCGGGGCTTCTACAATGAGCAGTTCTTC; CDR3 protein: CASSYKKRGFYNEQFF
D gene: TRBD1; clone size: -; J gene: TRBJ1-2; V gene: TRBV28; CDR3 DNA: TGTGCCAGCAGTTACATCAGGGGGGCATTAGGCTACACCTTC; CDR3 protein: CASSYIRGALGYTF
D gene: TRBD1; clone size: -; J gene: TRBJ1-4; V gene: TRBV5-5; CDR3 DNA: TGTGCCAGCAGCGGAAGGACAGGGGGCGCCCCGTATGATGAAAAACTGTTTTTT; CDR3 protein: CASSGRTGGAPYDEKLFF
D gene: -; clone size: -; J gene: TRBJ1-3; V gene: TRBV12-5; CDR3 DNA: TGTGCTAGTGGATCTAACCGGGACTCTGGAAACACCATATATTTT; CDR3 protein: CASGSNRDSGNTIYF
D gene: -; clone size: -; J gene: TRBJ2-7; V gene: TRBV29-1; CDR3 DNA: TGCAGCGTTGTTCCTAGGACAGTTCTTGATGAGCAGTACTTC; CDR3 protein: CSVVPRTVLDEQYF
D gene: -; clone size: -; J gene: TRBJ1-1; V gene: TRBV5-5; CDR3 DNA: TGTGCCAGCAGCTACACAGGGACATCGGGCACTGAAGCTTTCTTT; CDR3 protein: CASSYTGTSGTEAFF
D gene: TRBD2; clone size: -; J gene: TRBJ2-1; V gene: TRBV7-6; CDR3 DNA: TGTGCCAGCAGCTTAGCTCTCGGACTAGCGGGGCGTTCCTACAATGAGCAGTTCTTC; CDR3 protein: CASSLALGLAGRSYNEQFF
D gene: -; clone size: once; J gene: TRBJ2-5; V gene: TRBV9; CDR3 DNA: TGTGCCAGCAGCGCCCGGACAGTTCAAGAGACCCAGTACTTC; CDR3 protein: CASSARTVQETQYF
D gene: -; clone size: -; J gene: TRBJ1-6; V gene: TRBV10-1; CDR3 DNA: TGCGCCAGCAGTGTGGGGCTCAATTCACCCCTCCACTTT; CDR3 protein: CASSVGLNSPLHF
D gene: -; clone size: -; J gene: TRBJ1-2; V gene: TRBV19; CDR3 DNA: TGTGCCAGTAGTATTGAGCTGATTCCCAACTATGGCTACACCTTC; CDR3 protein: CASSIELIPNYGYTF
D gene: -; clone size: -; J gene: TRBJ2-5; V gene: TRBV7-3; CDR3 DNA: TGTGCCAGCAGTCGGACTAACCAAGAGACCCAGTACTTC; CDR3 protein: CASSRTNQETQYF
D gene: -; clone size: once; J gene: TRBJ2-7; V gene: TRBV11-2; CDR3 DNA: TGTGCCAGCAGCTTAGATCCTTTGACAGCTACCTACGAGCAGTACTTC; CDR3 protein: CASSLDPLTATYEQYF
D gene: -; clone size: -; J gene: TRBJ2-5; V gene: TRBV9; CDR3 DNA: TGTGCCAGCAGCGTAGCGGGAATTCAAGAGACCCAGTACTTC; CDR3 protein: CASSVAGIQETQYF